Sequencing of this T cell receptor beta chain was carried out in a study of cytomegalovirus exposure and HLA in healthy donors. About the study: HLA-typed donors were the source of about 85 million unique TCRs, which an early data release held. Study observations and caveats: In a later analysis, V- and J-gene trimming of beta chains associated with a DCLRE1C missense variant, replicated independently. Accurate prediction of most subjects' HLA-A and HLA-B alleles from TCR beta sequences was reported. In an earlier analysis, about 87% or about 30%: the productive usage of most TCR beta V segments.

A multiplex PCR was run with 60 Vbeta primers and 13 Jbeta primers. The method was immunoSEQ multiplex PCR; TCRdb's version includes in-frame clones alone and lacks a portion of them. This sample has under 200,000 clones, with around 84% found just once. The CDR3 contains 14 residues. Germline CDR1 and CDR2: SEHNR and FQNEAQ (reference sequence). The ends lost 1 base at V and 5 bases at J; junction bases unmatched: 4. For this clone: Its antigen remains unidentified. Different DNA sequences within this sample yield the same CDR3.

Sequencing used PBMCs. V usage is TRBV7-9 and J usage is TRBJ1-1; 7 bases align to TRBD1. The clonotype was recovered from a man aged 45-65 years in good health and CMV-seropositive. The CDR3 bases are TGTGCCAGCAGCTTAGGACAGGGACATACTGAAGCTTTCTTT. Its protein product is CASSLGQGHTEAFF.